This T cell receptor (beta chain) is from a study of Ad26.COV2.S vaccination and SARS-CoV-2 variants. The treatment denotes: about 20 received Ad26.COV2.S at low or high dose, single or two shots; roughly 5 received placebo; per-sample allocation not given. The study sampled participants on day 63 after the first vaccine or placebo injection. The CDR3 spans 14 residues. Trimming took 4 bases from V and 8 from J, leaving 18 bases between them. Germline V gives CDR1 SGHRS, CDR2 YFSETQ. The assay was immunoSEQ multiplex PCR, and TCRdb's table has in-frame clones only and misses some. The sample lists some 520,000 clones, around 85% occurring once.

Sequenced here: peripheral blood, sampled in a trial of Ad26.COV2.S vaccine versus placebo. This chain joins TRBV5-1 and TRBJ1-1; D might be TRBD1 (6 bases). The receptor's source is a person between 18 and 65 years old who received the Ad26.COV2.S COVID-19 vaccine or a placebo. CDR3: CASSLAGGRPEAFF. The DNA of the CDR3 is TGCGCCAGCAGCCTCGCGGGGGGCCGTCCAGAAGCTTTCTTT.